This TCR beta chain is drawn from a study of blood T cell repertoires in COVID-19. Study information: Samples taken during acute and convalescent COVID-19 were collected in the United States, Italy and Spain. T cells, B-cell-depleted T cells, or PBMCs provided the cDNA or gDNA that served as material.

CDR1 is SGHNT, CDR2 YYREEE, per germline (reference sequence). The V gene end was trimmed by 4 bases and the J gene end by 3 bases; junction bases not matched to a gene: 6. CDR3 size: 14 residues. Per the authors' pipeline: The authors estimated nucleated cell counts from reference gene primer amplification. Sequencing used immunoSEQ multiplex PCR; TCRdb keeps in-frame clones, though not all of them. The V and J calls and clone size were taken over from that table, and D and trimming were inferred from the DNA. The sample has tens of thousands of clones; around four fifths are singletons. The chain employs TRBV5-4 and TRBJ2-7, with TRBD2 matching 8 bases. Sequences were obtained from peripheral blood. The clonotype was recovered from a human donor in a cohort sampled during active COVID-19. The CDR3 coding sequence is TGTGCCAGCAGCCAGGTGGGACTAGACTACGAGCAGTACTTC. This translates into CASSQVGLDYEQYF.